The T cell receptor (beta chain) under discussion was sequenced for a study of T cells in Graves' hyperthyroidism and ophthalmopathy. Study-wide context: The authors collected peripheral blood at initial diagnosis, before any treatment. Regarding the study as a whole: The model identified upcoming ophthalmopathy a median about 7.1 months ahead of onset.

Comments on this clonotype: Its antigen remains unknown.

Germline V CDR1 and CDR2: SGHNT, YYREEE (reference sequence). This CDR3 contains 15 residues. J lost 7 bases, V lost 0 bases, and 5 bases had no gene match. Lactation, pregnancy, other autoimmune disease or uncontrolled infection led to exclusion of patients. Preceding any ophthalmopathy symptoms, the blood sample dates from first hyperthyroidism diagnosis. The CDR3 regions of TCR beta were amplified from RNA transcripts. First-round RT-PCR of the TCR CDR3 relied on the HTBI primer set. TCRdb analysed the multiplex PCR reads with MiXCR anew, one entry per CDR3 protein. This table holds about 360,000 distinct CDR3 sequences, 15% to 17% found once.

V is TRBV5-4 and J is TRBJ2-1, with 9 bases fitting TRBD2. This receptor was identified in a woman aged 18-29 years with Graves' hyperthyroidism that later progressed to Graves' ophthalmopathy. The sequencing sample was made of blood. Here the CDR3 reads CASSLGREGFNEQFF. The CDR3 bases are TGTGCCAGCAGCTTGGGGCGGGAGGGCTTTAATGAGCAGTTCTTC.